The T cell receptor beta chain described here comes from a study of cytomegalovirus exposure and HLA in healthy donors. Here immunoSEQ multiplex PCR was the method, and the copy in TCRdb shows in-frame clones only, minus some. The table has 65,000 to 70,000 clones, roughly nine tenths seen once. Germline values: CDR1 SNHLY, CDR2 FYNNEI. The CDR3 spans 14 residues. Trimming removed 6 bases at V and 2 bases at J, with 12 bases between. The gene calls are TRBV2 and TRBJ2-3; D is possibly TRBD1 (6 bases). This clonotype was obtained from a man between 18 and 29 years old in good health and CMV-seronegative. Sequencing was done on a sample of PBMCs. CDR3: CASSVQGNTDTQYF. The CDR3 nucleotides read TGTGCCAGCAGCGTACAGGGAAACACAGATACGCAGTATTTT.